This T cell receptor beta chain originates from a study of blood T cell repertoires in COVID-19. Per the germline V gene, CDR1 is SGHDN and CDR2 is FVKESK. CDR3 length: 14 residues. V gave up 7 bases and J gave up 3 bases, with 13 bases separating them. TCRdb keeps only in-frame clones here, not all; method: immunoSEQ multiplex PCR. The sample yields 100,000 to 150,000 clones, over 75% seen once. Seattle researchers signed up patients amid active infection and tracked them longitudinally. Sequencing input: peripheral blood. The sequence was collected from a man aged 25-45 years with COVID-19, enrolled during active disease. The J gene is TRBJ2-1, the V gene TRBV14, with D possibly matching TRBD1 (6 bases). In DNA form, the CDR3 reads TGTGCCAGCAAAGGGACAAACCTCTACAATGAGCAGTTCTTC. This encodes CASKGTNLYNEQFF.